These 13 T cell receptor beta chains share one sample of origin, sequenced in a study of radiotherapy plus CTLA-4 blockade in lung cancer. The data were produced by immunoSEQ multiplex PCR, yet TCRdb's version contains in-frame clones alone and is incomplete. The sample includes around 50,000 clones, 86% of them seen just once. The material sequenced was peripheral blood, taken from a patient treated with radiotherapy plus ipilimumab. The receptors were gathered from a human donor with non-small cell lung cancer that progressed on radiotherapy plus ipilimumab. Some clones in this sample may be carry-over from other donors' samples.

The chain uses TRBV6-5 and TRBJ1-4, with D tentatively TRBD1 (6 bases). Germline V gene data show CDR1 as MNHEY and CDR2 as SVGAGI. V lost 5 bases and J 6 bases, leaving 13 bases between the germline ends. The CDR3 sequence is 14 residues long. The CDR3 coding sequence is TGTGCCAGCAGTCACAGGGTCGGGGATGAAAAACTGTTTTTT. Protein sequence: CASSHRVGDEKLFF.

The rearrangement joins TRBV13 to TRBJ2-1; maybe TRBD2 (7 bases). Germline CDR1 PRHDT, CDR2 FYEKMQ (reference sequence). The CDR3 loop spans 16 amino acids. V lost 5 bases to trimming and J lost 0 bases, with 14 bases between them. In DNA form, the CDR3 reads TGTGCCAGCAGCGGTAGGGGGGGGCCCTCCTACAATGAGCAGTTCTTC. As protein: CASSGRGGPSYNEQFF.

This clone was found once. The V and J genes are TRBV30 and TRBJ2-7, with D possibly matching TRBD1 (6 bases). This CDR3 has 11 amino acids. In germline, CDR1 is GTSNPN, CDR2 SVGIG (reference sequence). The ends were cut back, 7 bases at V and 7 bases at J, with 14 bases in the middle. The CDR3: CAYSDRMEQYF. The DNA for the CDR3 is TGTGCCTACTCGGACAGAATGGAGCAGTACTTC.

This chain links TRBV28 with TRBJ2-5, with 11 bases lining up with TRBD2. The CDR3 has 16 residues. The J segment lost 2 bases and the V segment lost 1 base, leaving 3 bases of the junction unmatched. Germline V lookup: CDR1 MDHEN, CDR2 SYDVKM. CDR3 amino acids: CASSLSLAGGQETQYF. CDR3 DNA: TGTGCCAGCAGTTTATCATTAGCGGGGGGGCAAGAGACCCAGTACTTC.

This clone was counted once. The chain couples TRBV6-5 to TRBJ1-2; TRBD1 aligns across 10 bases. This CDR3 comprises 14 residues. After removal of 6 bases from V and 4 bases from J, the junction contained 5 bases not matched to a gene. Germline CDR1 reads MNHEY; CDR2 reads SVGAGI. The CDR3 loop reads CASRRDRGIYGYTF. The CDR3, as DNA: TGTGCCAGCAGGCGGGACAGGGGCATCTATGGCTACACCTTC.

The chain uses TRBV15 and TRBJ1-2; D ambiguous. The CDR3 extends over 14 amino acids. Germline CDR1 reads LNHNV; CDR2 reads YYDKDF (reference sequence). V lost 0 bases and J 6 bases, leaving 11 bases between the germline ends. CDR3 DNA sequence: TGTGCCACCAGCAGAGAACTGGTAGAACATGGCTACACCTTC. It codes for CATSRELVEHGYTF.

This clone was seen a single time. V gene TRBV7-9 combines with J gene TRBJ2-7; a weak D match, TRBD1 (6 bases). Germline-derived CDR1 and CDR2 are SEHNR and FQNEAQ (reference sequence). V gave up 5 bases and J gave up 7 bases, with 15 bases separating them. This CDR3 region has 13 residues. DNA for the CDR3: TGTGCCAGCAGCCCCTCCCCCCAGGGGGAGCAGTACTTC. Residues: CASSPSPQGEQYF.

The CDR3 nucleotides are TGCAGCGTTGAACGGACTAATGAGCAGTTCTTC. Its translation is CSVERTNEQFF. The chain recombines TRBV29-1 with TRBJ2-1; D may be TRBD2 (5 bases). V was clipped by 2 bases and J by 7 bases, with 6 bases between them. Per the germline V gene, CDR1 is SQVTM and CDR2 is ANQGSEA. The CDR3 spans 11 residues.

The chain uses TRBV4-3 and TRBJ2-7; D might be TRBD2 (6 bases). The CDR3 contains 14 residues. Trimming removed 1 base from V and 2 bases from J, with 9 bases in between. The germline CDR1 and CDR2 sequences are LGHNA and YSLEER. The CDR3 protein is CASSQGRRAYEQYF. The CDR3 region has the DNA TGCGCCAGCAGCCAAGGCAGGAGGGCCTACGAGCAGTACTTC.

The chain links TRBV5-5 to TRBJ2-1; TRBD2 agrees at 11 bases. V shed 5 bases, J shed 0 bases, and the junction held 10 bases outside the gene matches. CDR3 size: 18 residues. Germline values: CDR1 SGHKS, CDR2 YYEKEE (reference sequence). CDR3 sequence (DNA): TGTGCCAGCAGTCATACTAGCGGGGGACAACTCTCCTACAATGAGCAGTTCTTC. Amino acid sequence: CASSHTSGGQLSYNEQFF.

The chain has TRBV2 and TRBJ1-5; D perhaps matches TRBD1 (5 bases). With 5 bases removed from V and 9 bases from J, the gap between germline ends came to 11 bases. Germline lookup yields CDR1 SNHLY and CDR2 FYNNEI. The CDR3 is made up of 12 amino acids. CDR3: CASSLDGGPQHF. The CDR3 DNA sequence: TGTGCCAGCAGTCTGGACGGGGGGCCCCAGCATTTT.

The chain joins TRBV30 to TRBJ2-6; 8 positions agree with TRBD1. The V gene's germline CDR1 is GTSNPN and CDR2 SVGIG (reference sequence). V shed 5 bases and J 2 bases; nucleotides not matched to a gene: 5. CDR3 length: 15 amino acids. DNA for the CDR3: TGTGCCTGGGGGACAGGCTTCACTGGGGCCAACGTCCTGACTTTC. Amino acid sequence: CAWGTGFTGANVLTF.

This clone appeared a single time. The chain joins TRBV19 to TRBJ1-1, with D unresolved. Germline V lookup: CDR1 LNHDA, CDR2 SQIVND (reference sequence). The V gene lost 3 bases and the J gene lost 1 base, with 6 bases spanning the gap. The CDR3 has 13 residues. In DNA, the CDR3 is TGTGCCAGTAGTATGTCGGGGAACACTGAAGCTTTCTTT. This translates into CASSMSGNTEAFF.